These 14 T cell receptor beta chains share one sample of origin, sequenced in a study of T cell repertoires in cytomegalovirus infection (dated by TCRdb to the late 2010s). Data came from an Illumina HiSeq 1500. In-frame beta chains were kept once TCRdb had trimmed the public reads at Q25 with fastp and called clones with MiXCR. One record per CDR3 amino acid sequence lists the most common genes and DNA. This sample gives 100,000 to 150,000 distinct CDR3 sequences in total; 30% to 40% of them show up just once. The ten largest make up roughly 53% of the sample. No antigens are known for them. In the paper's terms, the treatment or condition label means: in vitro stimulation with specific CMV peptide epitopes to enrich CMV-specific T cells. Sequenced material: CD8+ T cells from cultured PBMCs, taken from culture after CMV antigen stimulation. These receptors all stem from a human donor in good health (CMV status not recorded). Some clones in this sample may be carry-over from other donors' samples.

This clonotype was counted only a few times. The chain combines TRBV7-9 with TRBJ2-7, with D unresolved. Germline assignment: CDR1 SEHNR and CDR2 FQNEAQ (reference sequence). The CDR3 runs to 12 residues. The V gene lost 5 bases and the J gene lost 2 bases, with 7 bases spanning the gap. Here the CDR3 DNA reads TGTGCCAGCAGCCATGTAACCTACGAGCAGTACTTC. It yields the protein CASSHVTYEQYF.

This clonotype was recorded a few times. The rearrangement uses TRBV7-6 and TRBJ1-4, with 9 bases that match TRBD1. The CDR3 length is 17 residues. The germline gives CDR1 SGHVS, CDR2 FNYEAQ. J gave up 3 bases and V 1 base, and 6 bases lay outside the gene matches. CDR3 sequence: CASSLDGQGPANEKLFF. DNA for the CDR3: TGTGCCAGCAGCTTAGACGGACAGGGGCCCGCTAATGAAAAACTGTTTTTT.

This clonotype showed up just a few times. V and J are TRBV3-1 and TRBJ1-6; TRBD1 aligns across 9 bases. V lost 1 base, J lost 10 bases, and 2 bases stayed unmatched. This CDR3 spans 14 amino acids. Germline V lookup: CDR1 LGHDT, CDR2 YNNKEL (reference sequence). CDR3 DNA sequence: TGTGCCAGCAGCCAAGGGACAGGGGAATCACCCCTCCACTTT. It specifies CASSQGTGESPLHF.

The chain employs TRBV28 and TRBJ2-1, with D tentatively TRBD1 (6 bases). V lost 4 bases, J lost 3 bases, and 13 bases lay in between. Germline lookup yields CDR1 MDHEN and CDR2 SYDVKM. The CDR3 has 15 amino acids. CDR3 nucleotide sequence: TGTGCCAGCAGTTCAGACAGGCAGTACTACAATGAGCAGTTCTTC. Translated: CASSSDRQYYNEQFF.

This clonotype turned up a few times. The CDR3 region is CASSLAGGRGQPQHF. The CDR3 nucleotides read TGTGCCAGCAGCTTGGCAGGGGGCCGGGGTCAGCCCCAGCATTTT. The J gene is TRBJ1-5, the V gene TRBV5-6; 8 bases line up with TRBD1. V lost 0 bases to trimming and J lost 6 bases; unmatched junction nucleotides: 5. CDR1 and CDR2 (germline): SGHDT, YYEEEE. This CDR3 is built from 15 residues.

The J gene is TRBJ1-5, the V gene TRBV5-1, with 7 positions matching TRBD1. The CDR3 totals 15 residues. With V trimmed by 0 bases and J by 1 base, 1 base remained unmatched. Germline V gives CDR1 SGHRS, CDR2 YFSETQ. CDR3 nucleotides: TGCGCCAGCAGCTTGGCAGGGGGGAGCAATCAGCCCCAGCATTTT. The encoded protein is CASSLAGGSNQPQHF.

V and J are TRBV27 and TRBJ2-7, with 16 positions matching TRBD2. The CDR3 length is 19 residues. After removal of 5 bases from V and 3 bases from J, the junction contained 13 bases not matched to a gene. Germline assignment: CDR1 MNHEY and CDR2 SMNVEV (reference sequence). The DNA for the CDR3 is TGTGCCAGCAGTGCGAGCTCGGGACTAGCGGGGGGGCCTTACTACGAGCAGTACTTC. As protein: CASSASSGLAGGPYYEQYF.

This clonotype was picked up a small number of times. The chain combines TRBV12-3 or TRBV12-4 with TRBJ2-7; the D call may be TRBD1 or TRBD2 (5 bases each). The CDR3 sequence is 16 residues long. The V end was cut by 0 bases, the J end by 1 base, with 13 bases between. CDR3 DNA: TGTGCCAGCAGTTTAGCGGGACGATCATTTTCCTACGAGCAGTACTTC. Protein product: CASSLAGRSFSYEQYF.

This clonotype has just a few counts. CDR3 coding DNA: TGTGCCAGCAGCTTAGATGGTTCAGAAAAGCCCGGGGGCACTGAAGCTTTCTTT. It specifies CASSLDGSEKPGGTEAFF. V is TRBV11-2 and J is TRBJ1-1; TRBD1 is a possible D gene (5 bases). Germline CDR1 reads SGHAT; CDR2 reads FQNNGV. Trimming stripped 0 bases from V and 4 bases from J, with 21 bases between. The CDR3 consists of 18 residues.

This clonotype was counted only a few times. This chain joins TRBV19 and TRBJ2-1; the match to TRBD1 covers 7 bases. With V trimmed by 7 bases and J by 8 bases, 11 bases remained unmatched. CDR3 size: 14 residues. The V gene's germline CDR1 is LNHDA and CDR2 SQIVND (reference sequence). The CDR3 is CASTPVTGAHEQFF. CDR3 in DNA: TGTGCCAGTACCCCCGTCACAGGGGCCCATGAGCAGTTCTTC.

The table lists this clonotype with many counts. The V call is TRBV28, the J call TRBJ2-5; tentative D call: TRBD2 (6 bases). The V gene lost 4 bases and the J gene lost 5 bases, with 17 bases spanning the gap. The CDR3 sequence is 15 residues long. The germline CDR1 and CDR2 sequences are MDHEN and SYDVKM. CDR3 amino acids: CASSSRAHSGETQYF. CDR3 sequence (DNA): TGTGCCAGCAGTTCCCGGGCCCACAGCGGGGAGACCCAGTACTTC.

The V and J genes are TRBV27 and TRBJ2-2, with a weak D call TRBD1 (6 bases). V was trimmed by 3 bases and J by 8 bases, leaving 16 bases between them. This CDR3 has 15 residues. Per germline, CDR1 MNHEY and CDR2 SMNVEV (reference sequence). The CDR3 region has the DNA TGTGCCAGCAGTTTTTGGGGGCCCCGACCGGGGGAGCTGTTTTTT. This gives the protein CASSFWGPRPGELFF.

The sample holds a few counts of this clonotype. The chain couples TRBV7-8 to TRBJ2-3; D is undetermined. The germline gives CDR1 SGHVS, CDR2 FQNEAQ. The germline V and J ends were trimmed by 2 bases and 6 bases, with 12 bases remaining between them. The CDR3 sequence is 14 residues long. CDR3 DNA sequence: TGTGCCAGCAGCTTACTTAATCCCGTCGATACGCAGTATTTT. Translation gives CASSLLNPVDTQYF.

This sequence joins TRBV6-5 and TRBJ2-7, with D perhaps matching TRBD1 or TRBD2 (5 bases each). The germline V and J ends were trimmed by 0 bases and 5 bases, with 8 bases remaining between them. CDR1 is MNHEY and CDR2 is SVGAGI in the germline V gene. CDR3 size: 13 residues. The CDR3 region is CASSYSGVDEQYF. As DNA, the CDR3 is TGTGCCAGCAGTTACTCGGGGGTGGACGAGCAGTACTTC.